One and the same sample provided the 3 T cell receptor beta chains below, sequenced in a study of B cell selection in AIRE deficiency. Some clones are missing from TCRdb's copy, which holds only in-frame ones; the method was immunoSEQ multiplex PCR. The repertoire holds 20,000 to 25,000 clones, around nine tenths seen once, with more than 1.2% in the top ten. The regulatory T cell sort gate was CD4+CD25hiCD127low/negative. The sequenced sample consisted of CD4+CD25+ Tregs sorted from PBMCs. These receptors all come from a human donor in good health.

The rearrangement uses TRBV6-1 and TRBJ2-5; D is possibly TRBD2 (6 bases). CDR3 length: 14 residues. Trimming removed 6 bases from V and 5 bases from J, with 16 bases in between. Looked up from germline, CDR1 is MNHNS and CDR2 is SASEGT. CDR3 sequence: CASSDAGRGETQYF. The CDR3, as DNA: TGTGCCAGCAGCGATGCGGGGCGTGGGGAGACCCAGTACTTC.

Regarding this clone: This sample also contains other DNA sequences that code for the same CDR3. This chain links TRBV5-1 with TRBJ2-2; D gene ambiguous. Trimming removed 4 bases from V and 6 bases from J, with 16 bases in between. Per germline, CDR1 SGHRS and CDR2 YFSETQ. This CDR3 region has 15 residues. The CDR3 nucleotides read TGCGCCAGCAGCACGAGTGGTCGGTGGGCCGGGGAGCTGTTTTTT. Translation gives CASSTSGRWAGELFF.

This clone was detected only once. CDR3 sequence (DNA): TGTGCCAGCAGTGAAAGGGGGGACAGCACCGGGGAGCTGTTTTTT. Residues: CASSERGDSTGELFF. The chain carries TRBV2 and TRBJ2-2; D possibly corresponds to TRBD1 (7 bases). The V end was cut by 2 bases, the J end by 4 bases, with 11 bases between. The germline gives CDR1 SNHLY, CDR2 FYNNEI. The CDR3 runs 15 residues.